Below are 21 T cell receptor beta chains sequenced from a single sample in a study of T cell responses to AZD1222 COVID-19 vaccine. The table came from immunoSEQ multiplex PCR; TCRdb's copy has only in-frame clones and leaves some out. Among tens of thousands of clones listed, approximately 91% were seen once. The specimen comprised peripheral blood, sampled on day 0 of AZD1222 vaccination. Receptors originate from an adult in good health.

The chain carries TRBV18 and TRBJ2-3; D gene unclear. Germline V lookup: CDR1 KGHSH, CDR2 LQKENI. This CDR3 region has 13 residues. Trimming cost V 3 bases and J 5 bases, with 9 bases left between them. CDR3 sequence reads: CASSPYHRDTQYF. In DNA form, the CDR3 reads TGTGCCAGCTCACCGTACCATAGAGATACGCAGTATTTT.

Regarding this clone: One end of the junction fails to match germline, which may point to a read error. The CDR3 reads CASSVDREDTGELFF. As DNA, the CDR3 is TGTGCCAGTAGTGTAGACAGGGAAGACACCGGGGAGCTGTTTTTT. The V and J genes are TRBV19 and TRBJ2-2; the match to TRBD1 covers 7 bases. The germline gives CDR1 LNHDA, CDR2 SQIVND (reference sequence). The CDR3 sequence is 15 residues long.

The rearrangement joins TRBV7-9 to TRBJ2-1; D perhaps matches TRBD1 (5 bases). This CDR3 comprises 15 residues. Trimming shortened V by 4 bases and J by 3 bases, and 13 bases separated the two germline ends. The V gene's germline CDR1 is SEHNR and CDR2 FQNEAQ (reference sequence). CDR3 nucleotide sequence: TGTGCCAGCAGCTCCATACTTACAGGCTACAATGAGCAGTTCTTC. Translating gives CASSSILTGYNEQFF.

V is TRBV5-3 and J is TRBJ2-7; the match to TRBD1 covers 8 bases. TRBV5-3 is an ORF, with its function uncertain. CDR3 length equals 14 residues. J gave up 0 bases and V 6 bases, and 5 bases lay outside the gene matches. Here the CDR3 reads CARKEQGGSYEQYF. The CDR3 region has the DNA TGTGCCAGAAAAGAACAGGGGGGCTCCTACGAGCAGTACTTC.

DNA for the CDR3: TGTGCCAGTACCGAGGGCATGAACACTGAAGCTTTCTTT. It is translated as CASTEGMNTEAFF. The gene calls are TRBV19 and TRBJ1-1; unclear D gene. V lost 7 bases and J 0 bases, leaving 9 bases between the germline ends. The germline V gene has CDR1 LNHDA and CDR2 SQIVND (reference sequence). This CDR3 comprises 13 residues.

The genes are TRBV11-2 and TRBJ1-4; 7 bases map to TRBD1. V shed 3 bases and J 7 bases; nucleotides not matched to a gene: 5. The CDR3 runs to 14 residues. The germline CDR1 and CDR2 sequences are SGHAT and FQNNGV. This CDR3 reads CASSFQGGGEKLFF. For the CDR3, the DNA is TGTGCCAGCAGCTTCCAGGGGGGGGGTGAAAAACTGTTTTTT.

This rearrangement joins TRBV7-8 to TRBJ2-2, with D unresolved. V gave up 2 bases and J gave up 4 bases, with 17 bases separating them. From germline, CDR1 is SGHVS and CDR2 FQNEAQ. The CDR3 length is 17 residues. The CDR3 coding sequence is TGTGCCAGCAGCTTACCGAGAGTGGGGTCGGGCACCGGGGAGCTGTTTTTT. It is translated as CASSLPRVGSGTGELFF.

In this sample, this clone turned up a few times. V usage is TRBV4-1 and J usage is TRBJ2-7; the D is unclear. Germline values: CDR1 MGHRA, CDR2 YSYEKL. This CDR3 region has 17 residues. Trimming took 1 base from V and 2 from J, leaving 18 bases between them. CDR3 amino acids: CASSQAPPMEYPYEQYF. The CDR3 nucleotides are TGCGCCAGCAGCCAAGCCCCCCCTATGGAGTACCCCTACGAGCAGTACTTC.

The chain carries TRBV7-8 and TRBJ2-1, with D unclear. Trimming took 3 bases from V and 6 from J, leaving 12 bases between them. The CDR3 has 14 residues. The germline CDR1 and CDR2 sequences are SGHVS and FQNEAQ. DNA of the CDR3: TGTGCCAGCAGCTTTGACTCTAGGCTCAATGAGCAGTTCTTC. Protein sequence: CASSFDSRLNEQFF.

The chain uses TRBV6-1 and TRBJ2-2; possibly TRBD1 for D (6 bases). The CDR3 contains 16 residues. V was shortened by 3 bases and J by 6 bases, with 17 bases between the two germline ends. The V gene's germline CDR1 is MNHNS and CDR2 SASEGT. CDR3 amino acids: CASSDWWKGVAGELFF. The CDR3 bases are TGTGCCAGCAGTGACTGGTGGAAGGGGGTAGCCGGGGAGCTGTTTTTT.

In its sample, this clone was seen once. The CDR3 spells CASSNLGDEGNTIYF. The CDR3 coding sequence is TGTGCCAGCAGTAACCTGGGAGACGAAGGAAACACCATATATTTT. The genes are TRBV6-5 and TRBJ1-3; D gene ambiguous. This CDR3 region has 15 residues. Germline CDR1 MNHEY, CDR2 SVGAGI. V was pared by 5 bases and J by 4 bases, with 15 bases between.

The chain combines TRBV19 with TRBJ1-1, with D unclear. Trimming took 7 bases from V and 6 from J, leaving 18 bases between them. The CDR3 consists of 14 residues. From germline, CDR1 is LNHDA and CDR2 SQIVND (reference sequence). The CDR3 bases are TGTGCCAGTACCTCCGACCCGATTGTCTCTGAAGCTTTCTTT. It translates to CASTSDPIVSEAFF.

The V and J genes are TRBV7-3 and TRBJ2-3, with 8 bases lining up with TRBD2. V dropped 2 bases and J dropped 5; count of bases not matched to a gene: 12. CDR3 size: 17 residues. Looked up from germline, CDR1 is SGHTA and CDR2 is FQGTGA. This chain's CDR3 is CASSLSLGRGLGDTQYF. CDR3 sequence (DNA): TGTGCCAGCAGCTTATCCCTCGGGAGGGGGTTGGGAGATACGCAGTATTTT.

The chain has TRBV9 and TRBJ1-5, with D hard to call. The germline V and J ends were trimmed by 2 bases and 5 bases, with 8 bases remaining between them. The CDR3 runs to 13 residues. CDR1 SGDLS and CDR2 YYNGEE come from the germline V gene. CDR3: CASSVEGDQPQHF. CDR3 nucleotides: TGTGCCAGCAGCGTTGAAGGAGATCAGCCCCAGCATTTT.

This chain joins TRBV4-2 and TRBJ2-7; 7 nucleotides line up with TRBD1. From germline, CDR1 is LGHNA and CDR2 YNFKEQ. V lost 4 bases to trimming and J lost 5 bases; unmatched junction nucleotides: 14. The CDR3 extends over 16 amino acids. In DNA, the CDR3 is TGTGCCAGCAGCCCAACCCCGACAGGGAAGTCCGACGAGCAGTACTTC. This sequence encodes CASSPTPTGKSDEQYF.

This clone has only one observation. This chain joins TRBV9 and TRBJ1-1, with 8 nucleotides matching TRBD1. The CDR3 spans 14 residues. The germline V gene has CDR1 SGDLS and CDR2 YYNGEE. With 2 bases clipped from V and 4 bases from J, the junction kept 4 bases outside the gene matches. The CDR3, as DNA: TGTGCCAGCAGCGTCCAGGGGGCGAGCACTGAAGCTTTCTTT. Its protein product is CASSVQGASTEAFF.

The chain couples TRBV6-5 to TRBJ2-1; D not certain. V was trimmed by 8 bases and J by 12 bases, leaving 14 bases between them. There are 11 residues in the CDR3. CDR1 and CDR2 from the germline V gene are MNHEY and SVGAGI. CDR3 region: CASRSPEGQFF. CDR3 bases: TGTGCCAGCCGGAGTCCCGAAGGGCAGTTCTTC.

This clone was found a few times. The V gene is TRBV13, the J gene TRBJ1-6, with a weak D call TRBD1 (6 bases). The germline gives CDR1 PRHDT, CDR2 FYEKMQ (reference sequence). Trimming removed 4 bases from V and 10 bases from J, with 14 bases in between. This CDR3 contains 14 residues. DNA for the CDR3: TGTGCCAGCAGCTCCAGGGGTTTACGGTCACCCCTCCACTTT. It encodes CASSSRGLRSPLHF.

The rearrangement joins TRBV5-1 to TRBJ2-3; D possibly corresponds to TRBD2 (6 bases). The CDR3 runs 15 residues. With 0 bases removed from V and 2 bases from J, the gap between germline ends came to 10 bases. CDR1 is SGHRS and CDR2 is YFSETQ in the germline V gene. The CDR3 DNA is TGCGCCAGCAGCTTGGTGGTGGACTACACAGATACGCAGTATTTT. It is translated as CASSLVVDYTDTQYF.

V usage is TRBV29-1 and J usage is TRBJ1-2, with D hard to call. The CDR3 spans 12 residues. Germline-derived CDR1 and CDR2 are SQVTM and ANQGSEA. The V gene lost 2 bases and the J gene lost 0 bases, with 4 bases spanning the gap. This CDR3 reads CSVERTNYGYTF. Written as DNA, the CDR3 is TGCAGCGTTGAACGGACTAACTATGGCTACACCTTC.

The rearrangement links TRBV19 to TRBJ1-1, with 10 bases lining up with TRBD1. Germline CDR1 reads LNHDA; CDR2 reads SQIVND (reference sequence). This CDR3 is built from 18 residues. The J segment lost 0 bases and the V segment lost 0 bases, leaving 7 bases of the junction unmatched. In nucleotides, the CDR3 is TGTGCCAGTAGTATAGAGTTCGGGACAGGGGTAGTGAACACTGAAGCTTTCTTT. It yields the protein CASSIEFGTGVVNTEAFF. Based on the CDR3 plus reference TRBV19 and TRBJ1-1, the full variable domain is DGGITQSPKYLFRKEGQNVTLSCEQNLNHDAMYWYRQDPGQGLRLIYYSQIVNDFQKGDIAEGYSVSREKKESFPLTVTSAQKNPTAFYLCASSIEFGTGVVNTEAFFGQGTRLTVV.